Shown below are 26 T cell receptor beta chains from a single sample sequenced in a study of blood T cell repertoires in COVID-19. Sequenced by immunoSEQ multiplex PCR; TCRdb stores in-frame clones only, minus some. The table has about 200,000 clones, about 86% seen once. Sample: PBMCs or T cells enriched from blood (not recorded which). The source of these receptors is a woman between 35 and 50 years old in a cohort exposed to, infected with or recovered from COVID-19 (not recorded which).

The V call is TRBV5-1, the J call TRBJ1-1; D ambiguous. This CDR3 region has 15 residues. In germline, CDR1 is SGHRS, CDR2 YFSETQ. V was trimmed by 0 bases and J by 0 bases, leaving 9 bases between them. The CDR3 sequence: CASSLVGSLNTEAFF. The CDR3, as DNA: TGCGCCAGCAGCTTGGTGGGCAGTCTGAACACTGAAGCTTTCTTT.

The J gene is TRBJ2-5, the V gene TRBV28, with TRBD1 identical over 10 bases. The CDR3 is 16 residues long. Per the germline V gene, CDR1 is MDHEN and CDR2 is SYDVKM. The junction had 7 bases not matched to a gene; V was cut back by 2 bases and J by 4 bases. The CDR3 protein is CASSLGGQGRGETQYF. CDR3 DNA: TGTGCCAGCAGTTTAGGGGGACAGGGGAGGGGAGAGACCCAGTACTTC.

V and J are TRBV27 and TRBJ2-7; D is uncertain. Germline V gene lookup returns CDR1 MNHEY and CDR2 SMNVEV (reference sequence). The CDR3 is 13 residues long. The V gene lost 4 bases and the J gene lost 5 bases, with 12 bases spanning the gap. This CDR3 is CASSSSRVDEQYF. The CDR3 coding sequence is TGTGCCAGCAGTTCCTCCCGGGTTGACGAGCAGTACTTC.

The V call is TRBV6-5, the J call TRBJ1-2; TRBD1 matches at 10 bases. The V segment lost 7 bases and the J segment 3 bases; nucleotides outside the gene matches: 5. Germline V gives CDR1 MNHEY, CDR2 SVGAGI. The CDR3 is 14 residues long. This CDR3 is CASTVTGGYYGYTF. The CDR3 region has the DNA TGTGCCAGCACCGTGACAGGGGGCTACTATGGCTACACCTTC.

V gene TRBV5-1 combines with J gene TRBJ2-3, with 7 bases matching TRBD2. The V and J ends lost 4 bases and 0 bases, in that order; junction bases with no gene match: 11. Germline lookup yields CDR1 SGHRS and CDR2 YFSETQ. This CDR3 spans 17 amino acids. CDR3 sequence: CASSTAGVGRSTDTQYF. In DNA, the CDR3 is TGCGCCAGCAGCACCGCGGGAGTAGGTAGGAGCACAGATACGCAGTATTTT.

CDR3 in amino acids: CASSRNRDIPQHF. In nucleotides, the CDR3 is TGTGCCAGCAGTCGCAACCGGGACATTCCCCAGCATTTT. V usage is TRBV6-2 or TRBV6-3 and J usage is TRBJ1-5, with D perhaps matching TRBD1 (6 bases). Looked up from germline, CDR1 is MNHEY and CDR2 is SVGEGT. The germline V and J ends were trimmed by 5 bases and 10 bases, with 15 bases remaining between them. The CDR3 spans 13 residues.

The chain couples TRBV19 to TRBJ1-1; 11 bases line up with TRBD1. Germline CDR1 is LNHDA and CDR2 is SQIVND (reference sequence). The CDR3 loop spans 15 amino acids. V shed 5 bases and J 3 bases; nucleotides not matched to a gene: 5. The CDR3 nucleotides are TGTGCCAGTAGTCCATGGACAGGGGGCTACACTGAAGCTTTCTTT. Translating gives CASSPWTGGYTEAFF.

The V call is TRBV5-1, the J call TRBJ1-5; tentative D call: TRBD1 (5 bases). Germline CDR1 SGHRS, CDR2 YFSETQ. The CDR3 totals 14 residues. V lost 2 bases and J 6 bases, leaving 12 bases between the germline ends. The CDR3 DNA reads as TGCGCCAGCAGCTTAGGGGAGGCGAGTCAGCCCCAGCATTTT. Protein: CASSLGEASQPQHF.

The chain links TRBV5-4 to TRBJ1-1; possibly TRBD1 for D (5 bases). V lost 4 bases and J 0 bases, leaving 7 bases between the germline ends. The germline V gene has CDR1 SGHNT and CDR2 YYREEE (reference sequence). The CDR3 has 13 amino acids. The CDR3 spells CASSMTVNTEAFF. CDR3 DNA sequence: TGTGCCAGCAGCATGACAGTGAACACTGAAGCTTTCTTT.

J is TRBJ1-1 and V is TRBV28; D is unresolved. CDR1 and CDR2 from the germline V gene are MDHEN and SYDVKM. The CDR3 has 12 residues. V lost 1 base, J lost 7 bases, and 7 bases lay in between. CDR3 sequence: CASSLSRGEAFF. DNA for the CDR3: TGTGCCAGCAGTTTATCGCGGGGTGAAGCTTTCTTT. Supplemented by reference TRBV28 and TRBJ1-1, the full variable domain reads DVKVTQSSRYLVKRTGEKVFLECVQDMDHENMFWYRQDPGLGLRLIYFSYDVKMKEKGDIPEGYSVSREKKERFSLILESASTNQTSMYLCASSLSRGEAFFGQGTRLTVV.

This clone was counted between two and nine times. The gene calls are TRBV10-3 and TRBJ2-7; TRBD2 aligns across 11 bases. Trimming at V came to 3 bases and at J to 6 bases, leaving 7 bases not matched to a gene. CDR3 length: 15 residues. Germline V lookup: CDR1 ENHRY, CDR2 SYGVKD. CDR3 protein: CAISDVSGGAGEQYF. The CDR3, as DNA: TGTGCCATCAGTGATGTTAGCGGGGGGGCGGGCGAGCAGTACTTC.

CDR3 nucleotide sequence: TGCGCCAGCAGCGCGGATAGCCAAAGGTCCTCCTACGAGCAGTACTTC. Protein: CASSADSQRSSYEQYF. This sequence joins TRBV5-1 and TRBJ2-7; no definite D call. Per germline, CDR1 SGHRS and CDR2 YFSETQ. The CDR3 is 16 amino acids. V was pared by 4 bases and J by 0 bases, with 17 bases between.

This sequence joins TRBV5-1 and TRBJ1-1, with no clear D. This CDR3 is 15 amino acids long. Germline CDR1 is SGHRS and CDR2 is YFSETQ. V gave up 0 bases and J gave up 1 base, with 10 bases separating them. CDR3 nucleotide sequence: TGCGCCAGCAGCTTGGACACCCATTCGAACACTGAAGCTTTCTTT. It specifies CASSLDTHSNTEAFF.

The rearrangement links TRBV27 to TRBJ1-2; 9 nucleotides align to TRBD1. The germline V gene has CDR1 MNHEY and CDR2 SMNVEV (reference sequence). V lost 4 bases and J lost 4; bases outside the gene matches: 7. The CDR3 extends over 15 amino acids. The CDR3 loop reads CASSSAGTGIYGYTF. For the CDR3, the DNA is TGTGCCAGCAGTTCCGCCGGGACAGGGATCTATGGCTACACCTTC.

This clone was recorded a few times. The chain is built from TRBV5-1 and TRBJ2-7; a weak D match, TRBD1 (6 bases). This CDR3 comprises 14 residues. The germline V and J ends were trimmed by 3 bases and 5 bases, with 15 bases remaining between them. Germline V CDR1 and CDR2: SGHRS, YFSETQ. The CDR3 nucleotides read TGCGCCAGCAGCTACGAATTGACAGGAGACGAGCAGTACTTC. Translation gives CASSYELTGDEQYF.

This chain links TRBV19 with TRBJ1-5, with TRBD1 as a possible D gene (6 bases). V shed 4 bases and J shed 9 bases, with 16 bases lying between them. Germline CDR1 is LNHDA and CDR2 is SQIVND (reference sequence). This CDR3 region has 14 residues. The CDR3 loop reads CASSKGGGEWPQHF. In nucleotides, the CDR3 is TGTGCCAGTAGTAAAGGGGGAGGGGAATGGCCCCAGCATTTT.

V is TRBV11-2 and J is TRBJ1-2, with 9 bases matching TRBD1. CDR3 length: 14 residues. V shed 5 bases, J shed 3 bases, and the junction held 4 bases outside the gene matches. Germline assignment: CDR1 SGHAT and CDR2 FQNNGV. The CDR3 coding sequence is TGTGCCAGCAGCAGACGGACAGGGGACTATGGCTACACCTTC. It codes for CASSRRTGDYGYTF.

The chain employs TRBV5-1 and TRBJ1-2, with 7 bases aligning to TRBD1. CDR1 is SGHRS, CDR2 YFSETQ, per germline. The CDR3 runs to 14 residues. The trim removed 0 bases at V and 3 bases at J, leaving 2 bases unmatched. The CDR3 spells CASSLEGAHYGYTF. In DNA form, the CDR3 reads TGCGCCAGCAGCTTGGAGGGGGCCCACTATGGCTACACCTTC.

The rearrangement uses TRBV7-9 and TRBJ2-3; 7 bases are a match to TRBD2. The J segment lost 2 bases and the V segment lost 1 base, leaving 6 bases of the junction unmatched. The CDR3 totals 16 residues. CDR1 SEHNR and CDR2 FQNEAQ come from the germline V gene (reference sequence). CDR3 amino acids: CASSLVGGGNTDTQYF. The CDR3 nucleotides are TGTGCCAGCAGCTTAGTGGGCGGGGGAAACACAGATACGCAGTATTTT.

The chain has TRBV7-9 and TRBJ1-1, with D possibly being TRBD1 (6 bases). This CDR3 region has 14 residues. In germline, CDR1 is SEHNR, CDR2 FQNEAQ (reference sequence). Between the trimmed V and J ends, which lost 7 bases and 14 bases, there was a span of 26 bases. The DNA for the CDR3 is TGTGCCAGCAACTTCGGGGGGCACCCTACAGGGCCCTTCTTT. It translates to CASNFGGHPTGPFF.

The chain links TRBV27 to TRBJ1-2, with 9 bases aligning to TRBD1. Trimming removed 4 bases from V and 5 bases from J; junction bases left unmatched: 8. This CDR3 spans 15 amino acids. Germline lookup yields CDR1 MNHEY and CDR2 SMNVEV (reference sequence). The CDR3 DNA follows: TGTGCCAGCAGTTCTCTCGGACAGGGGAAGTATGGCTACACCTTC. This translates into CASSSLGQGKYGYTF.

V gene TRBV4-1 combines with J gene TRBJ2-7, with 9 bases identical to TRBD1. From germline, CDR1 is MGHRA and CDR2 YSYEKL. The trim removed 0 bases at V and 0 bases at J, leaving 6 bases unmatched. This CDR3 is 17 amino acids long. In nucleotides, the CDR3 is TGCGCCAGCAGCCAAGAGTGGGACAGGGTCAGCTCCTACGAGCAGTACTTC. Translated, it gives CASSQEWDRVSSYEQYF.

This chain joins TRBV6-4 and TRBJ2-1; 12 nucleotides line up with TRBD2. The CDR3 is 15 residues long. The junction had 6 bases not matched to a gene; V was cut back by 5 bases and J by 7 bases. Looked up from germline, CDR1 is MRHNA and CDR2 is SNTAGT. CDR3 DNA sequence: TGTGCCAGCAGTCCCTCTAGCGGGGGGGGTAATGAGCAGTTCTTC. Translating gives CASSPSSGGGNEQFF.

The chain carries TRBV19 and TRBJ2-1; 9 bases fit TRBD1. The CDR3 loop spans 14 amino acids. The germline gives CDR1 LNHDA, CDR2 SQIVND (reference sequence). With 6 bases clipped from V and 7 bases from J, the junction kept 7 bases outside the gene matches. In DNA, the CDR3 is TGTGCCAGTAGGGGACAGGGAGTAAGGAATGAGCAGTTCTTC. Encoded protein: CASRGQGVRNEQFF.

This chain uses TRBV29-1 with TRBJ2-2; a weak D match, TRBD1 (5 bases). The V end lost 7 bases, the J end lost 1 base, and 19 bases lay between the germline ends. Germline V gives CDR1 SQVTM, CDR2 ANQGSEA. The CDR3 extends over 16 amino acids. CDR3 DNA: TGCAGCGCCCTAGGGGCCCCCATGGGGAACACCGGGGAGCTGTTTTTT. Protein sequence: CSALGAPMGNTGELFF.

The rearrangement joins TRBV27 to TRBJ1-2; TRBD1 might be the D (6 bases). Trimming removed 8 bases at V and 8 bases at J, with 15 bases between. The CDR3 loop spans 12 amino acids. CDR1 MNHEY and CDR2 SMNVEV come from the germline V gene (reference sequence). This chain's CDR3 is CASGGGREGYTF. For the CDR3, the DNA is TGTGCCAGCGGCGGGGGGCGCGAGGGCTACACCTTC.